The 19 T cell receptor beta chains reported below all come from one sample, sequenced in a study of blood T cell repertoires in COVID-19. Clones were read by immunoSEQ multiplex PCR, and TCRdb kept only the in-frame ones, dropping some. The table has over 200,000 clones, 70% to 90% seen once. What was sequenced was peripheral blood. The receptors here all came from a woman between 18 and 29 years old who had recovered from COVID-19.

The rearrangement links TRBV27 to TRBJ2-3; 7 positions agree with TRBD1. Germline loops: CDR1 MNHEY, CDR2 SMNVEV (reference sequence). V was clipped by 4 bases and J by 3 bases; unmatched bases: 4. CDR3 length: 14 amino acids. CDR3 in DNA: TGTGCCAGCAGTTCACAGGGGTTAACAGATACGCAGTATTTT. It is translated as CASSSQGLTDTQYF.

The chain recombines TRBV9 with TRBJ2-1; TRBD2 matches 9 bases. Losses at the gene ends were 3 bases for V and 7 bases for J; bases not matched to a gene: 11. CDR1 SGDLS and CDR2 YYNGEE come from the germline V gene. The CDR3 is 16 amino acids. For the CDR3, the DNA is TGTGCCAGCAGCGAGGGGCTAGCGGGATCTGGAAATGAGCAGTTCTTC. Translating it yields CASSEGLAGSGNEQFF.

This rearrangement joins TRBV28 to TRBJ2-7; D may be TRBD1 (5 bases). Germline-derived CDR1 and CDR2 are MDHEN and SYDVKM. V was cut by 5 bases and J by 8 bases, with 22 bases left in between. This CDR3 comprises 15 residues. CDR3 loop: CASSPTTSRAPKQYF. The CDR3 region has the DNA TGTGCCAGCAGTCCTACAACCTCCAGGGCTCCCAAGCAGTACTTC.

The chain has TRBV9 and TRBJ2-3; 7 positions agree with TRBD2. CDR1 SGDLS and CDR2 YYNGEE come from the germline V gene. J was trimmed by 2 bases and V by 0 bases; bases with no gene match: 9. The CDR3 sequence is 17 residues long. CDR3 sequence (DNA): TGTGCCAGCAGCGTAGAGGGGACTACCGTAGCCACAGATACGCAGTATTTT. This gives the protein CASSVEGTTVATDTQYF.

The CDR3 DNA sequence: TGTGCCAGTAGTATAGCTGTGGCGACTAGCGGCGGCTTCTATGAGCAGTTCTTC. Translated: CASSIAVATSGGFYEQFF. This chain uses TRBV19 with TRBJ2-1, with 9 bases aligning to TRBD2. V lost 1 base and J lost 8; bases outside the gene matches: 15. CDR3 size: 18 residues. Per the germline V gene, CDR1 is LNHDA and CDR2 is SQIVND (reference sequence). Together with reference TRBV19 and TRBJ2-1, the CDR3 gives the full variable domain: DGGITQSPKYLFRKEGQNVTLSCEQNLNHDAMYWYRQDPGQGLRLIYYSQIVNDFQKGDIAEGYSVSREKKESFPLTVTSAQKNPTAFYLCASSIAVATSGGFYEQFFGPGTRLTVL.

V gene TRBV5-1 combines with J gene TRBJ1-2; D gene ambiguous. V was pared by 4 bases and J by 3 bases, with 7 bases between. CDR1 is SGHRS, CDR2 YFSETQ, per germline. CDR3 length: 12 amino acids. This chain's CDR3 is CASSRGDYGYTF. The CDR3 DNA reads as TGCGCCAGCAGCCGAGGAGACTATGGCTACACCTTC.

This clone was counted once. CDR3: CASSLSAGGSASPLHF. The DNA of the CDR3 is TGCGCCAGCAGCTTGTCGGCAGGGGGCTCGGCTTCACCCCTCCACTTT. The J gene is TRBJ1-6, the V gene TRBV5-1; 8 bases map to TRBD1. This CDR3 contains 16 residues. V shed 1 base, J shed 9 bases, and the junction held 9 bases outside the gene matches. Looked up from germline, CDR1 is SGHRS and CDR2 is YFSETQ.

This chain joins TRBV19 and TRBJ1-1, with D tentatively TRBD1 (5 bases). V was clipped by 5 bases and J by 0 bases, with 7 bases between them. This CDR3 has 13 amino acids. Looked up from germline, CDR1 is LNHDA and CDR2 is SQIVND (reference sequence). In DNA form, the CDR3 reads TGTGCCAGTAGTGCAGGGATGAACACTGAAGCTTTCTTT. Residues: CASSAGMNTEAFF.

This chain connects TRBV2 to TRBJ2-7; TRBD2 might be the D (5 bases). Trimming removed 6 bases from V and 9 bases from J, with 18 bases in between. The CDR3 consists of 13 residues. Germline assignment: CDR1 SNHLY and CDR2 FYNNEI. As DNA, the CDR3 is TGTGCCAGCAGGGCCCGGGATACAGATGTGCAGTACTTC. This codes for CASRARDTDVQYF.

The chain carries TRBV4-1 and TRBJ2-5; 9 bases map to TRBD1. The CDR3 runs 16 residues. The junction had 11 bases not matched to a gene; V was cut back by 4 bases and J by 5 bases. Germline V gene data show CDR1 as MGHRA and CDR2 as YSYEKL. CDR3 sequence reads: CASSLPAGQGSETQYF. The CDR3 bases are TGCGCCAGCAGCCTCCCTGCGGGACAGGGAAGTGAGACCCAGTACTTC.

This sequence joins TRBV6-6 and TRBJ2-7, with 9 bases matching TRBD2. The junction had 13 bases not matched to a gene; V was cut back by 6 bases and J by 7 bases. The germline V gene encodes CDR1 MNHNY and CDR2 SVGAGI (reference sequence). This CDR3 spans 15 amino acids. The CDR3 region is CASRGAGGSTGEQYF. In nucleotides, the CDR3 is TGTGCCAGCAGAGGAGCGGGAGGTAGCACGGGAGAGCAGTACTTC.

This chain uses TRBV24-1 with TRBJ1-2; D is ambiguous. Germline V gives CDR1 KGHDR, CDR2 SFDVKD. V was shortened by 4 bases and J by 4 bases, with 9 bases between the two germline ends. This CDR3 spans 13 amino acids. The CDR3 sequence: CATSEGRAYGYTF. The CDR3 DNA follows: TGTGCCACCAGTGAGGGCCGAGCCTATGGCTACACCTTC.

V gene TRBV19 combines with J gene TRBJ1-2, with 12 bases fitting TRBD1. V was clipped by 6 bases and J by 3 bases; unmatched bases: 8. The germline V gene encodes CDR1 LNHDA and CDR2 SQIVND (reference sequence). The CDR3 extends over 16 amino acids. The CDR3 region is CASSNRDRGRYYGYTF. CDR3 bases: TGTGCCAGTAGCAACCGGGACAGGGGGCGGTACTATGGCTACACCTTC. Variable domain in full (rest from reference TRBV19 and TRBJ1-2): DGGITQSPKYLFRKEGQNVTLSCEQNLNHDAMYWYRQDPGQGLRLIYYSQIVNDFQKGDIAEGYSVSREKKESFPLTVTSAQKNPTAFYLCASSNRDRGRYYGYTFGSGTRLTVV.

The chain links TRBV4-3 to TRBJ2-3; D might be TRBD1 (6 bases). The CDR3 length is 16 residues. With 4 bases removed from V and 2 bases from J, the gap between germline ends came to 16 bases. Per germline, CDR1 LGHNA and CDR2 YSLEER. The DNA of the CDR3 is TGCGCCAGCAGCCCCCTGACAGGTTCTTCCACAGATACGCAGTATTTT. It yields the protein CASSPLTGSSTDTQYF.

The V gene is TRBV10-3, the J gene TRBJ1-4; D unclear. The CDR3 has 14 residues. Germline CDR1 and CDR2: ENHRY and SYGVKD. V lost 4 bases, J lost 0 bases, and 6 bases lay in between. The CDR3 sequence: CAISATATNEKLFF. CDR3 in DNA: TGTGCCATCAGTGCCACAGCAACTAATGAAAAACTGTTTTTT.

The J gene is TRBJ1-2, the V gene TRBV10-2; no definite D call. Germline CDR1 reads WSHSY; CDR2 reads SAAADI. With 5 bases removed from V and 3 bases from J, the gap between germline ends came to 10 bases. The CDR3 is 13 residues long. In DNA form, the CDR3 reads TGCGCCAGCAGTCTTTGGAGGGACTATGGCTACACCTTC. Protein product: CASSLWRDYGYTF.

The chain uses TRBV4-1 and TRBJ2-5, with 15 bases that match TRBD2. Germline loops: CDR1 MGHRA, CDR2 YSYEKL. V was pared by 2 bases and J by 5 bases, with 6 bases of the junction left unmatched. The CDR3 length is 17 residues. The CDR3 loop reads CASSQFGLAGGRETQYF. In DNA, the CDR3 is TGCGCCAGCAGCCAATTCGGACTAGCGGGAGGGAGGGAGACCCAGTACTTC.

The chain joins TRBV4-3 to TRBJ2-1; 13 nucleotides line up with TRBD2. V was clipped by 3 bases and J by 9 bases; unmatched bases: 8. The germline CDR1 and CDR2 sequences are LGHNA and YSLEER. The CDR3 runs 16 residues. The CDR3 protein is CASSQNRLAGGIEQFF. In DNA form, the CDR3 reads TGCGCCAGCAGCCAGAACAGACTAGCGGGAGGAATTGAGCAGTTCTTC.

The gene calls are TRBV4-1 and TRBJ2-7; D might be TRBD2 (6 bases). The CDR3 is 14 amino acids. V was pared by 0 bases and J by 3 bases, with 9 bases between. Germline CDR1 and CDR2: MGHRA and YSYEKL. In DNA form, the CDR3 reads TGCGCCAGCAGCCAAGATCGGGACTTCTACGAGCAGTACTTC. Translating gives CASSQDRDFYEQYF.